The 30 T cell receptor beta chains given below trace back to one sample, sequenced in a study of cytomegalovirus exposure and HLA in healthy donors. Clones were read by immunoSEQ multiplex PCR, and TCRdb kept only the in-frame ones, dropping some. The top ten clones hold just under 3% of a sample with 200,000 to 250,000 clones, approximately 86% of them seen once. Sequencing used PBMCs. These receptors originate from a woman between 18 and 29 years old in good health and CMV-seronegative.

The rearrangement links TRBV7-9 to TRBJ2-5, with a tentative D call TRBD2 (5 bases). This CDR3 comprises 13 residues. In germline, CDR1 is SEHNR, CDR2 FQNEAQ (reference sequence). Trimming left V 2 bases short and J 13 bases short, with 17 bases between. This chain's CDR3 is CASSLRTSEVPYF. CDR3 bases: TGTGCCAGCAGCTTACGAACATCGGAGGTCCCGTACTTC.

The chain is built from TRBV6-6 and TRBJ1-4; the D gene is possibly TRBD1 (6 bases). The CDR3 is 15 amino acids. V shed 0 bases and J shed 5 bases, with 10 bases lying between them. The germline V gene encodes CDR1 MNHNY and CDR2 SVGAGI (reference sequence). CDR3 DNA: TGTGCCAGCAGTTACTCGGGACAAACGAATGAAAAACTGTTTTTT. This encodes CASSYSGQTNEKLFF.

This chain uses TRBV25-1 with TRBJ1-1; a possible D gene is TRBD1 (6 bases). The germline V gene has CDR1 MGHDK and CDR2 SYGVNS. V was shortened by 3 bases and J by 11 bases, with 13 bases between the two germline ends. The CDR3 totals 12 residues. CDR3 DNA: TGTGCCAGCAGTGAGATTGGGAGGGGGGCTTTCTTT. The encoded protein is CASSEIGRGAFF.

This chain links TRBV9 with TRBJ2-7, with a tentative D call TRBD2 (5 bases). From germline, CDR1 is SGDLS and CDR2 YYNGEE. The CDR3 runs 15 residues. V was pared by 2 bases and J by 2 bases, with 14 bases between. Here the CDR3 reads CASSVAADPTYEQYF. In DNA, the CDR3 is TGTGCCAGCAGCGTCGCAGCGGATCCTACCTACGAGCAGTACTTC.

The CDR3: CASSLTGTTTTDTQYF. CDR3 bases: TGCGCCAGCAGCTTAACCGGGACTACCACCACAGATACGCAGTATTTT. The chain is built from TRBV5-1 and TRBJ2-3, with 7 bases that match TRBD2. V lost 2 bases to trimming and J lost 2 bases; unmatched junction nucleotides: 8. Germline CDR1 SGHRS, CDR2 YFSETQ. This CDR3 is 16 amino acids long.

The chain is built from TRBV18 and TRBJ1-2, with 8 nucleotides matching TRBD1. CDR3 length equals 14 residues. Germline V lookup: CDR1 KGHSH, CDR2 LQKENI. V gave up 4 bases and J gave up 6 bases; unmatched junction bases: 7. This CDR3 reads CASSLDRVVDGYTF. The CDR3 DNA is TGTGCCAGCTCACTGGACAGGGTAGTTGATGGCTACACCTTC. The complete variable domain, with remaining parts taken from reference TRBV18 and TRBJ1-2, reads NAGVMQNPRHLVRRRGQEARLRCSPMKGHSHVYWYRQLPEEGLKFMVYLQKENIIDESGMPKERFSAEFPKEGPSILRIQQVVRGDSAAYFCASSLDRVVDGYTFGSGTRLTVV.

The V gene is TRBV27, the J gene TRBJ2-1, with a possible D match to TRBD1 (6 bases). Germline CDR1 and CDR2: MNHEY and SMNVEV (reference sequence). Trimming removed 2 bases at V and 11 bases at J, with 10 bases between. The CDR3 loop spans 12 amino acids. CDR3 amino acids: CASSLEGDQQFF. The CDR3 region has the DNA TGTGCCAGCAGTTTAGAGGGGGACCAGCAGTTCTTC.

V gene TRBV6-6 combines with J gene TRBJ2-6; 9 positions agree with TRBD1. The CDR3 is made up of 15 amino acids. V lost 6 bases to trimming and J lost 3 bases; unmatched junction nucleotides: 3. The germline CDR1 and CDR2 sequences are MNHNY and SVGAGI (reference sequence). Here the CDR3 DNA reads TGTGCCAGCAGAACAGGGGGCAATGGGGCCAACGTCCTGACTTTC. It encodes CASRTGGNGANVLTF.

V and J are TRBV21-1 and TRBJ2-5; the table names TRBD1, a call not compared with the DNA. TRBV21-1 is assigned pseudogene status. The CDR3 is 16 residues long. The CDR3 region has the DNA TGTGCCAGCAGCAAAGGTATACCGGGACAGCAAGAGACCCAGTACTTC. Its translation: CASSKGIPGQQETQYF.

This clone showed up just a few times. The chain is built from TRBV28 and TRBJ1-1; D remains ambiguous. CDR3 length: 12 residues. V shed 4 bases and J shed 1 base, with 4 bases lying between them. Germline V gene sequence: CDR1 MDHEN, CDR2 SYDVKM. CDR3 protein: CASSSGNTEAFF. In nucleotides, the CDR3 is TGTGCCAGCAGTTCAGGGAACACTGAAGCTTTCTTT.

This chain uses TRBV29-1 with TRBJ1-1; D is perhaps TRBD1 (6 bases). Deletions cut 7 bases from V and 3 bases from J, with 15 bases between. The CDR3 has 13 amino acids. Germline-derived CDR1 and CDR2 are SQVTM and ANQGSEA. This CDR3 is CSATTGRDTEAFF. The CDR3, as DNA: TGCAGCGCCACAACAGGGAGGGACACTGAAGCTTTCTTT. The variable domain in full, with the rest retrieved from reference TRBV29-1 and TRBJ1-1, is SAVISQKPSRDICQRGTSLTIQCQVDSQVTMMFWYRQQPGQSLTLIATANQGSEATYESGFVIDKFPISRPNLTFSTLTVSNMSPEDSSIYLCSATTGRDTEAFFGQGTRLTVV.

This clone was observed once. CDR3 in amino acids: CASSLETSLDEQYF. CDR3 in DNA: TGCGCCAGCAGCTTGGAGACTAGCTTGGACGAGCAGTACTTC. The chain recombines TRBV5-1 with TRBJ2-7, with 7 bases matching TRBD2. The CDR3 sequence is 14 residues long. Germline CDR1 and CDR2: SGHRS and YFSETQ. J gave up 5 bases and V 0 bases, and 5 bases lay outside the gene matches.

This clone was counted once. The rearrangement uses TRBV27 and TRBJ2-7; 11 bases line up with TRBD1. Germline CDR1 is MNHEY and CDR2 is SMNVEV (reference sequence). Trimming took 6 bases from V and 3 from J; bases not matched to a gene: 7. The CDR3 is made up of 15 amino acids. The DNA for the CDR3 is TGTGCCAGCAGATGGACAGGGGGCGATATCTACGAGCAGTACTTC. This codes for CASRWTGGDIYEQYF.

The rearrangement joins TRBV9 to TRBJ1-2; 11 nucleotides align to TRBD1. Germline lookup yields CDR1 SGDLS and CDR2 YYNGEE. This CDR3 comprises 14 residues. The V and J ends lost 3 bases and 3 bases, in that order; junction bases with no gene match: 1. The CDR3 coding sequence is TGTGCCAGCAGCGCGGACAGGGGGCACTATGGCTACACCTTC. This translates into CASSADRGHYGYTF.

The chain carries TRBV27 and TRBJ2-1, with 8 bases aligning to TRBD1. The V gene end was trimmed by 5 bases and the J gene end by 9 bases; junction bases not matched to a gene: 9. There are 14 residues in the CDR3. Germline assignment: CDR1 MNHEY and CDR2 SMNVEV (reference sequence). In nucleotides, the CDR3 is TGTGCCAGCAGTGTCGGACAGGGAATGGGTGAGCAGTTCTTC. This encodes CASSVGQGMGEQFF.

Turning to this clone: The identical CDR3 is also encoded by other nucleotide sequences in the sample. The chain uses TRBV30 and TRBJ2-1; 7 nucleotides match TRBD2. V gave up 0 bases and J gave up 4 bases; unmatched junction bases: 3. Germline V gene lookup returns CDR1 GTSNPN and CDR2 SVGIG (reference sequence). This CDR3 spans 14 amino acids. In nucleotides, the CDR3 is TGTGCCTGGAGTGTTGGCGGGAGTTACAATGAGCAGTTCTTC. Its translation: CAWSVGGSYNEQFF.

This chain joins TRBV1 and TRBJ2-3; the tabulated D call, TRBD2, remains unverified against the DNA. TRBV1 is given as a pseudogene. The CDR3 covers 18 residues. The CDR3 sequence: CTSSRGTSIQGLSDTQYF. CDR3 coding DNA: TGCACCAGCAGCCGGGGGACTAGCATCCAAGGTCTAAGCGATACGCAGTATTTT.

The chain combines TRBV29-1 with TRBJ2-7; 7 bases match TRBD1. J lost 1 base, V lost 7 bases, and 7 bases had no gene match. Germline values: CDR1 SQVTM, CDR2 ANQGSEA. This CDR3 is built from 13 residues. The CDR3 DNA follows: TGCAGCGCGTCGACAGGGAATTCCTACGAGCAGTACTTC. Encoded protein: CSASTGNSYEQYF.

This chain joins TRBV7-6 and TRBJ2-1, with 10 nucleotides matching TRBD1. Germline CDR1 and CDR2: SGHVS and FNYEAQ. The length of the CDR3 is 15 residues. V gave up 5 bases and J gave up 10 bases; unmatched junction bases: 11. The CDR3 region has the DNA TGTGCCAGCAGCCCTGGACAGGGGGACCCCCTAGAGCAGTTCTTC. Residues: CASSPGQGDPLEQFF. Supplemented by reference TRBV7-6 and TRBJ2-1, the full variable domain reads GAGVSQSPRYKVTKRGQDVALRCDPISGHVSLYWYRQALGQGPEFLTYFNYEAQQDKSGLPNDRFSAERPEGSISTLTIQRTEQRDSAMYRCASSPGQGDPLEQFFGPGTRLTVL.

This clone was seen a handful of times. The chain is built from TRBV19 and TRBJ1-2, with D tentatively TRBD1 (6 bases). Per germline, CDR1 LNHDA and CDR2 SQIVND (reference sequence). This CDR3 is 13 amino acids long. V was trimmed by 6 bases and J by 3 bases, leaving 11 bases between them. The CDR3 region has the DNA TGTGCCAGTAGCCAACAGGGAGACTATGGCTACACCTTC. It translates to CASSQQGDYGYTF.

CDR3 bases: TGTGCCAGTAGGGGAACAGGGAACACCGGGGAGCTGTTTTTT. Encoded protein: CASRGTGNTGELFF. The J gene is TRBJ2-2, the V gene TRBV19; D is perhaps TRBD1 (5 bases). The CDR3 runs to 14 residues. Trimming left V 6 bases short and J 1 base short, with 9 bases between. The germline V gene encodes CDR1 LNHDA and CDR2 SQIVND (reference sequence).

The chain uses TRBV28 and TRBJ1-2, with D unclear. CDR3 length: 13 amino acids. Germline V gives CDR1 MDHEN, CDR2 SYDVKM. V was shortened by 3 bases and J by 0 bases, with 5 bases between the two germline ends. The CDR3 reads CASSFGANYGYTF. The CDR3 nucleotides read TGTGCCAGCAGTTTTGGAGCTAACTATGGCTACACCTTC.

This chain joins TRBV7-6 and TRBJ2-3; TRBD2 matches at 7 bases. V trimming: 1 base; J trimming: 4 bases; junction bases outside the gene matches: 8. Germline CDR1 SGHVS, CDR2 FNYEAQ. The CDR3 has 16 amino acids. The CDR3, as DNA: TGTGCCAGCAGCTTAGTCGGCGGGAGTATTTCAGATACGCAGTATTTT. This gives the protein CASSLVGGSISDTQYF.

The genes are TRBV4-3 and TRBJ2-6; D remains ambiguous. This CDR3 is 15 amino acids long. Germline V gene data show CDR1 as LGHNA and CDR2 as YSLEER. Between the trimmed V and J ends, which lost 2 bases and 4 bases, there was a span of 9 bases. CDR3 protein: CASSQQFPGANVLTF. DNA of the CDR3: TGCGCCAGCAGCCAACAGTTCCCCGGGGCCAACGTCCTGACTTTC.

The chain uses TRBV5-6 and TRBJ1-1, with 7 bases lining up with TRBD1. CDR3 size: 18 residues. V was pared by 6 bases and J by 1 base, with 18 bases of the junction left unmatched. Germline CDR1 reads SGHDT; CDR2 reads YYEEEE. The CDR3 here is CASTLLTGARRSNTEAFF. The DNA for the CDR3 is TGTGCCAGCACCCTTCTAACAGGGGCCAGAAGGTCGAACACTGAAGCTTTCTTT.

CDR3: CASSQAAGVSYEQYF. The CDR3, as DNA: TGTGCCAGCAGCCAAGCGGCGGGAGTCTCGTACGAGCAGTACTTC. The chain is built from TRBV4-2 and TRBJ2-7; 7 nucleotides agree with TRBD2. The CDR3 covers 15 residues. Per germline, CDR1 LGHNA and CDR2 YNFKEQ. J was trimmed by 4 bases and V by 1 base; bases with no gene match: 7.

The J gene is TRBJ2-3, the V gene TRBV7-9, with D possibly TRBD2 on 5 matching bases. The V end lost 3 bases, the J end lost 2 bases, and 9 bases lay between the germline ends. The CDR3 contains 14 residues. Germline V lookup: CDR1 SEHNR, CDR2 FQNEAQ (reference sequence). CDR3 coding DNA: TGTGCCAGCAGCTTCCGGGAACTCACAGATACGCAGTATTTT. It translates to CASSFRELTDTQYF.

In DNA, the CDR3 is TGCGCCAGCAGTGAGTCGGCCACGGGGAGGCAGTACTTC. Its protein product is CASSESATGRQYF. V is TRBV10-1 and J is TRBJ2-7, with a tentative D call TRBD2 (5 bases). CDR1 and CDR2 (germline): WNHNN, SYGVQD (reference sequence). Trimming shortened V by 0 bases and J by 9 bases, and 12 bases separated the two germline ends. The CDR3 has 13 amino acids.

CDR3 DNA: TGTGCCAGCAGGTTGACAGGGGGCTCCTACAATGAGCAGTTCTTC. It codes for CASRLTGGSYNEQFF. The rearrangement links TRBV5-4 to TRBJ2-1; 9 positions match TRBD1. This CDR3 region has 15 residues. CDR1 is SGHNT, CDR2 YYREEE, per germline (reference sequence). The J segment lost 0 bases and the V segment lost 5 bases, leaving 3 bases of the junction unmatched. Using reference TRBV5-4 and TRBJ2-1 for the parts outside the CDR3, the full variable domain is ETGVTQSPTHLIKTRGQQVTLRCSSQSGHNTVSWYQQALGQGPQFIFQYYREEENGRGNFPPRFSGLQFPNYSSELNVNALELDDSALYLCASRLTGGSYNEQFFGPGTRLTVL.

The chain couples TRBV6-1 to TRBJ1-2; a possible D gene is TRBD1 (6 bases). Looked up from germline, CDR1 is MNHNS and CDR2 is SASEGT. This CDR3 is built from 15 residues. Trimming pared 3 bases from V and 7 bases from J, leaving 18 bases between. The CDR3: CASSDPTGPSVGYTF. CDR3 nucleotide sequence: TGTGCCAGCAGTGATCCGACAGGCCCGTCGGTTGGCTACACCTTC.